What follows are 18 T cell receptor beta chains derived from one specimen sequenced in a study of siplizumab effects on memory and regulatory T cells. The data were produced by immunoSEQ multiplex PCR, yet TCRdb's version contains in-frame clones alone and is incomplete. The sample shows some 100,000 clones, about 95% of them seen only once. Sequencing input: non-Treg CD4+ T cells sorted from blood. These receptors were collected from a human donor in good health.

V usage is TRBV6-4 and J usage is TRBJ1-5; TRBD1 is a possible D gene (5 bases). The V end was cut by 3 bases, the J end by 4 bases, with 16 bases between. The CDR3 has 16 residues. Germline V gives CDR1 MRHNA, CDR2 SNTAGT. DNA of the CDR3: TGTGCCAGCAGTGAGCTTTTGTGGGACCCTAATCAGCCCCAGCATTTT. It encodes CASSELLWDPNQPQHF.

The CDR3 region has the DNA TGTGCCAGCTCACCAATTCGACTAGCATCATTACGGGAGGGAGAGACCCAGTACTTC. Encoded protein: CASSPIRLASLREGETQYF. V and J are TRBV18 and TRBJ2-5, with 8 bases lining up with TRBD2. Germline V lookup: CDR1 KGHSH, CDR2 LQKENI. V shed 2 bases and J 4 bases; nucleotides not matched to a gene: 18. This CDR3 has 19 amino acids.

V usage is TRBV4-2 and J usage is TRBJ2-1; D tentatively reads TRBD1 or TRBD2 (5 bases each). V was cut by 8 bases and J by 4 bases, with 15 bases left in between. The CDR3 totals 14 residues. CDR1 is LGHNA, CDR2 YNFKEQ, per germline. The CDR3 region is CASSRDQGYNEQFF. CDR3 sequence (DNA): TGTGCCAGCTCCCGGGACCAAGGTTACAATGAGCAGTTCTTC.

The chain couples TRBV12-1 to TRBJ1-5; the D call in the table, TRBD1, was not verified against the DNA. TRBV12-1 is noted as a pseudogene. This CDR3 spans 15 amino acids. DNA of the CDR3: TGTGCCAGCAGCTTTAAGAACAGGGGAGATCAGCCCCAGCATTTT. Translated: CASSFKNRGDQPQHF.

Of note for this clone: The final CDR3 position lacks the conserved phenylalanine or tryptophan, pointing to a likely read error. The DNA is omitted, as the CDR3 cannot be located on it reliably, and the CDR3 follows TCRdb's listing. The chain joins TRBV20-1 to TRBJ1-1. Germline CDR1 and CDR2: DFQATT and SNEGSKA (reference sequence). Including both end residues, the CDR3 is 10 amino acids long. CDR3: CSARAPLVFL.

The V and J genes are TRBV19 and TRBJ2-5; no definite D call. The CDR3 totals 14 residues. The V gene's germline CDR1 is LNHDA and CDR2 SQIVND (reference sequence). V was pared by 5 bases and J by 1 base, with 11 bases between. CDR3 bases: TGTGCCAGTAGTGTACGGACCATCCAAGAGACCCAGTACTTC. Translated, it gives CASSVRTIQETQYF.

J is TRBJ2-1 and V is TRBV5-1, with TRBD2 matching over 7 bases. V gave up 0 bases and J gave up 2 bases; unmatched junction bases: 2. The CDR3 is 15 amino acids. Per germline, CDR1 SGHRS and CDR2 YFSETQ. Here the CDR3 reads CASSLGGSPYNEQFF. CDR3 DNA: TGCGCCAGCAGCTTGGGCGGGAGTCCCTACAATGAGCAGTTCTTC.

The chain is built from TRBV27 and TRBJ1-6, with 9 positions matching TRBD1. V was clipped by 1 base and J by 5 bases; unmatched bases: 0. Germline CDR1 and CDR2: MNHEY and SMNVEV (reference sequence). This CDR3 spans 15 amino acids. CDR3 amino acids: CASSLWTGDNSPLHF. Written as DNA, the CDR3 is TGTGCCAGCAGTTTATGGACAGGGGATAATTCACCCCTCCACTTT.

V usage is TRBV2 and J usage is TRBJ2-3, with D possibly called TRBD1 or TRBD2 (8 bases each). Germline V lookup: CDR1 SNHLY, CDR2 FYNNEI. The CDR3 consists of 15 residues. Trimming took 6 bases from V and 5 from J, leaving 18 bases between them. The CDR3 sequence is CASSQNSGTGDTQYF. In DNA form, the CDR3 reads TGTGCCAGCAGCCAAAATAGCGGGACAGGAGATACGCAGTATTTT.

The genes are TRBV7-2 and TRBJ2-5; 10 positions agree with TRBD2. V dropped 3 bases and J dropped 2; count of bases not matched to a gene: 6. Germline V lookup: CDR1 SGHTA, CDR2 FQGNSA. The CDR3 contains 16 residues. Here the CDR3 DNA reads TGTGCCAGCAGCTTTCCGGGACTAGCGACACAAGAGACCCAGTACTTC. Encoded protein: CASSFPGLATQETQYF.

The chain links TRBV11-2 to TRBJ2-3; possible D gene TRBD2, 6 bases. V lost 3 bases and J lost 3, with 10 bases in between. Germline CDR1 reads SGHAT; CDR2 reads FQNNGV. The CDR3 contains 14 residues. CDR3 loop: CASSLTRSTDTQYF. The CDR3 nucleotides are TGTGCCAGCAGCTTGACTAGGAGTACAGATACGCAGTATTTT.

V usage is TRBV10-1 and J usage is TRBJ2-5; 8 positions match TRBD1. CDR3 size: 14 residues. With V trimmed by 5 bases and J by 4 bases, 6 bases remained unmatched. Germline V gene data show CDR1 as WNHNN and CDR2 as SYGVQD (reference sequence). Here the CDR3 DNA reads TGCGCCAGCAGTAAGACAGGGGCGGGAGAGACCCAGTACTTC. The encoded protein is CASSKTGAGETQYF.

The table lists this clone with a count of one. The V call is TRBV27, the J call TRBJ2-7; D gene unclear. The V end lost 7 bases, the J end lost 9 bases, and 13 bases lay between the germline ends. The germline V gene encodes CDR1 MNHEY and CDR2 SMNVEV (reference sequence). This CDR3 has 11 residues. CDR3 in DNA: TGTGCCAGCAAGACCACTACGAGGCAGTACTTC. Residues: CASKTTTRQYF.

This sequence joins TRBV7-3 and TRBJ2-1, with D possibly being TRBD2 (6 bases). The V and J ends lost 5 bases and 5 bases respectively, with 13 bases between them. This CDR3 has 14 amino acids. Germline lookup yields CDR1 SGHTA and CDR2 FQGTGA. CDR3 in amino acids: CASSVGLLNNEQFF. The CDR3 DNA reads TGTGCCAGCAGCGTGGGACTCCTAAACAATGAGCAGTTCTTC.

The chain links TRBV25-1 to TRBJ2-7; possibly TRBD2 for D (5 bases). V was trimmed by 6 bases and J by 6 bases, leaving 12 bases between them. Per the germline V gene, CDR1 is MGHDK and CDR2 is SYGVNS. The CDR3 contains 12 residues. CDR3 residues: CASSQTGGEQYF. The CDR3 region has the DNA TGTGCCAGCAGCCAAACCGGAGGCGAGCAGTACTTC.

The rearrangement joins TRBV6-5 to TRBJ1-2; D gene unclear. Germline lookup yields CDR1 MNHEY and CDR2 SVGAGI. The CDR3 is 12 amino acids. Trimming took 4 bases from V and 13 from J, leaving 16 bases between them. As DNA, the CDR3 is TGTGCCAGCAGTTCTTCCGGGATTCCCGGCACCTTC. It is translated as CASSSSGIPGTF.

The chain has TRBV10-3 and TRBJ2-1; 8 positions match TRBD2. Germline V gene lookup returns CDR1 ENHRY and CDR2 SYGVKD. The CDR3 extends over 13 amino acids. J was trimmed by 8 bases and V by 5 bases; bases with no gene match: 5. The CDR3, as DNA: TGTGCCATCAGTAGTAGCGGGAACGATGAGCAGTTCTTC. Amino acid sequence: CAISSSGNDEQFF.

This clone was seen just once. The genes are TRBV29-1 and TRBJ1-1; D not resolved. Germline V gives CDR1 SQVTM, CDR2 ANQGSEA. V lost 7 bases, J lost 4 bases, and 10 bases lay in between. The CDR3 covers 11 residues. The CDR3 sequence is CSAQESTEAFF. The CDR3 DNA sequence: TGCAGCGCCCAGGAGAGCACTGAAGCTTTCTTT.